This entry lists 2 T cell receptor beta chains sequenced from one sample in a study of Graves' ophthalmopathy and Graves' hyperthyroidism (dated by TCRdb to 2017 to 2018). Sequencing was carried out with an Illumina HiSeq 2000. For repertoire sequencing, the TCR beta CDR3 regions were amplified from RNA transcripts. A first-round RT-PCR used HTBI primers with the Qiagen OneStep RT-PCR kit, followed by a second-round multiplex PCR, size selection and purification. TCRdb reran the public reads through fastp at Q25 and MiXCR, keeping productive beta chains. Every distinct CDR3 protein forms one entry, paired with its most common genes and DNA. Present in this sample are about 740,000 distinct CDR3 sequences, roughly two fifths of which were seen just once. Around 40% of the sample is taken by the ten largest. Sequencing used peripheral blood. These receptors all come from an adult man with Graves' ophthalmopathy.

Only a few counts were recorded for this clonotype. This chain links TRBV9 with TRBJ2-5; 15 nucleotides match TRBD2. The CDR3 runs to 17 residues. J lost 4 bases, V lost 0 bases, and 4 bases had no gene match. Germline CDR1 and CDR2: SGDLS and YYNGEE. CDR3 coding DNA: TGTGCCAGCAGCGTAGCCCCGGGACTAGCGGGAGGAGAGACCCAGTACTTC. Protein: CASSVAPGLAGGETQYF.

V and J are TRBV20-1 and TRBJ2-7, with 7 bases that match TRBD2. The CDR3 has 15 residues. The J segment lost 2 bases and the V segment lost 6 bases, leaving 13 bases of the junction unmatched. CDR1 is DFQATT and CDR2 is SNEGSKA in the germline V gene (reference sequence). This CDR3 is CSAVRGSGAAYEQYF. CDR3 DNA sequence: TGCAGTGCAGTCCGGGGGAGCGGGGCAGCCTACGAGCAGTACTTC.